These 20 T cell receptor beta chains were all obtained from the same sample, sequenced in a study of blood T cell repertoires in COVID-19. Method: immunoSEQ multiplex PCR; TCRdb's copy keeps in-frame clones and lacks some. Altogether about 220,000 clones are present, 83% being singletons, with the ten largest covering nearly 5%. The sample taken for sequencing was PBMCs or T cells enriched from blood (not recorded which). These receptors came from a woman aged 45-65 years who had been exposed to COVID-19.

The chain joins TRBV2 to TRBJ1-4, with 7 bases lining up with TRBD1. Trimming removed 0 bases from V and 8 bases from J; junction bases left unmatched: 6. Per the germline V gene, CDR1 is SNHLY and CDR2 is FYNNEI. CDR3 length equals 15 residues. CDR3 region: CASSEAGQIGEKLFF. The CDR3 DNA reads as TGTGCCAGCAGTGAAGCGGGACAGATCGGAGAAAAACTGTTTTTT.

The chain recombines TRBV9 with TRBJ1-2; possibly TRBD1 for D (5 bases). V dropped 0 bases and J dropped 4 bases, with 7 bases sitting between them. Germline V CDR1 and CDR2: SGDLS, YYNGEE. The CDR3 is 13 amino acids. The CDR3 DNA reads TGTGCCAGCAGCGTAGATAGGGGCTATGGCTACACCTTC. Its translation: CASSVDRGYGYTF.

This chain uses TRBV5-4 with TRBJ2-1; 8 bases line up with TRBD2. Germline CDR1 SGHNT, CDR2 YYREEE (reference sequence). V lost 0 bases and J lost 7; bases outside the gene matches: 3. The CDR3 totals 14 residues. The CDR3 sequence is CASSLVSGGNEQFF. CDR3 bases: TGTGCCAGCAGCTTGGTCAGCGGGGGTAATGAGCAGTTCTTC.

The rearrangement joins TRBV5-6 to TRBJ1-3; D is undetermined. The V end was cut by 1 base, the J end by 0 bases, with 8 bases between. The CDR3 spans 15 residues. The germline V gene encodes CDR1 SGHDT and CDR2 YYEEEE. Written as DNA, the CDR3 is TGTGCCAGCAGCTTGACGAGGCCCTCTGGAAACACCATATATTTT. It encodes CASSLTRPSGNTIYF.

This chain joins TRBV4-1 and TRBJ1-4, with a possible D match to TRBD1 (6 bases). V was shortened by 3 bases and J by 2 bases, with 10 bases between the two germline ends. Looked up from germline, CDR1 is MGHRA and CDR2 is YSYEKL. This CDR3 comprises 15 residues. CDR3 DNA: TGCGCCAGCAGCCAGGCAGGGGTCACTAATGAAAAACTGTTTTTT. This gives the protein CASSQAGVTNEKLFF.

The V and J genes are TRBV19 and TRBJ2-3, with a weak D call TRBD2 (5 bases). The germline gives CDR1 LNHDA, CDR2 SQIVND (reference sequence). Trimming cost V 6 bases and J 0 bases, with 13 bases left between them. The CDR3 extends over 15 amino acids. The chain's CDR3 is CASRRTYPSTDTQYF. The CDR3 coding sequence is TGTGCCAGTAGAAGGACTTACCCTAGCACAGATACGCAGTATTTT.

The DNA for the CDR3 is TGTGCCAGCCGCCTGACAGGGGGGGATGGCTACACCTTC. Protein product: CASRLTGGDGYTF. The V and J genes are TRBV14 and TRBJ1-2; the match to TRBD1 covers 9 bases. V was clipped by 8 bases and J by 6 bases; unmatched bases: 7. CDR1 and CDR2 (germline): SGHDN, FVKESK. The CDR3 consists of 13 residues.

The CDR3 region has the DNA TGTGCCAGTAGTATAGGGGACAGGGGGAGACAGCCCCAGCATTTT. Encoded protein: CASSIGDRGRQPQHF. The rearrangement uses TRBV19 and TRBJ1-5; 11 nucleotides match TRBD1. CDR3 length: 15 residues. Trimming removed 1 base from V and 7 bases from J; junction bases left unmatched: 3. CDR1 is LNHDA and CDR2 is SQIVND in the germline V gene (reference sequence).

This chain uses TRBV27 with TRBJ1-2; a possible D gene is TRBD1 (5 bases). The CDR3 length is 13 residues. Per germline, CDR1 MNHEY and CDR2 SMNVEV (reference sequence). V gave up 5 bases and J gave up 5 bases, with 12 bases separating them. Here the CDR3 reads CASSETETYGYTF. The CDR3 DNA sequence: TGTGCCAGCAGTGAGACAGAGACTTATGGCTACACCTTC.

This chain connects TRBV5-1 to TRBJ2-7; D possibly corresponds to TRBD2 (6 bases). Trimming pared 0 bases from V and 6 bases from J, leaving 10 bases between. CDR1 SGHRS and CDR2 YFSETQ come from the germline V gene. CDR3 length: 13 residues. The CDR3 coding sequence is TGCGCCAGCAGCTTGGTAGTGGGGGGCGAGCAGTACTTC. It codes for CASSLVVGGEQYF.

Concerning this clone: One end of the junction fails to match germline, which may point to a read error. The genes are TRBV5-1 and TRBJ2-1, with 8 bases matching TRBD2. Germline lookup yields CDR1 SGHRS and CDR2 YFSETQ. The CDR3 covers 16 residues. Written as DNA, the CDR3 is TGCGCCAGCAGTTTGGGAGGCCCGGGGGGGTACAATGAGCAGTTCTTC. This encodes CASSLGGPGGYNEQFF.

The J gene is TRBJ1-6, the V gene TRBV4-3; D gene unclear. The CDR3 consists of 15 residues. The germline gives CDR1 LGHNA, CDR2 YSLEER. Trimming removed 0 bases from V and 2 bases from J, with 5 bases in between. In DNA form, the CDR3 reads TGCGCCAGCAGCCAAGACGGTGCCTATAATTCACCCCTCCACTTT. It encodes CASSQDGAYNSPLHF.

The V gene is TRBV2, the J gene TRBJ2-3; 10 nucleotides match TRBD2. Per the germline V gene, CDR1 is SNHLY and CDR2 is FYNNEI. This CDR3 region has 21 residues. J was trimmed by 5 bases and V by 0 bases; bases with no gene match: 20. The CDR3 spells CASSEAQGEGLVLAGRDTQYF. The CDR3 DNA reads TGTGCCAGCAGTGAAGCGCAAGGAGAGGGGTTGGTACTAGCGGGGAGAGATACGCAGTATTTT.

This chain's CDR3 is CASSIFGGDEQYF. Written as DNA, the CDR3 is TGTGCCAGTAGTATCTTTGGGGGCGACGAGCAGTACTTC. The V and J genes are TRBV19 and TRBJ2-7, with D perhaps matching TRBD1 (6 bases). CDR3 length: 13 residues. Germline-derived CDR1 and CDR2 are LNHDA and SQIVND (reference sequence). The V and J ends lost 3 bases and 5 bases respectively, with 11 bases between them. The full variable domain, rest sourced from reference TRBV19 and TRBJ2-7, is DGGITQSPKYLFRKEGQNVTLSCEQNLNHDAMYWYRQDPGQGLRLIYYSQIVNDFQKGDIAEGYSVSREKKESFPLTVTSAQKNPTAFYLCASSIFGGDEQYFGPGTRLTVT.

This sequence joins TRBV11-3 and TRBJ2-2; D gene unclear. Trimming pared 0 bases from V and 7 bases from J, leaving 6 bases between. The CDR3 extends over 13 amino acids. Germline CDR1 is SGHNT and CDR2 is YENEEA. Here the CDR3 reads CASSLDYGGELFF. The CDR3 bases are TGTGCCAGCAGCTTAGATTACGGCGGGGAGCTGTTTTTT.

The chain links TRBV2 to TRBJ1-3; the match to TRBD1 covers 8 bases. The CDR3 has 15 residues. Trimming took 3 bases from V and 0 from J; bases not matched to a gene: 1. Per germline, CDR1 SNHLY and CDR2 FYNNEI. CDR3 sequence: CASSEGTGSGNTIYF. CDR3 nucleotide sequence: TGTGCCAGCAGTGAGGGGACAGGCTCTGGAAACACCATATATTTT. The full variable domain, completed using reference TRBV2 and TRBJ1-3, is EPEVTQTPSHQVTQMGQEVILRCVPISNHLYFYWYRQILGQKVEFLVSFYNNEISEKSEIFDDQFSVERPDGSNFTLKIRSTKLEDSAMYFCASSEGTGSGNTIYFGEGSWLTVV.

The V and J genes are TRBV5-1 and TRBJ2-3, with D unclear. The CDR3 has 14 residues. Germline CDR1 is SGHRS and CDR2 is YFSETQ. The V and J ends lost 5 bases and 2 bases respectively, with 12 bases between them. The CDR3 spells CASRVTANTDTQYF. CDR3 nucleotides: TGCGCCAGCAGAGTCACAGCCAACACAGATACGCAGTATTTT.

The rearrangement joins TRBV5-4 to TRBJ2-1; 7 positions agree with TRBD2. CDR3 size: 14 residues. CDR1 and CDR2 from the germline V gene are SGHNT and YYREEE (reference sequence). The junction had 5 bases not matched to a gene; V was cut back by 5 bases and J by 3 bases. CDR3 DNA: TGTGCCAGCAGTCCCCGGGACTACTACAATGAGCAGTTCTTC. Encoded protein: CASSPRDYYNEQFF.

This rearrangement joins TRBV4-1 to TRBJ1-2, with D possibly TRBD1 on 5 matching bases. V was shortened by 1 base and J by 5 bases, with 14 bases between the two germline ends. CDR1 and CDR2 (germline): MGHRA, YSYEKL. The CDR3 contains 15 residues. As DNA, the CDR3 is TGCGCCAGCAGCCAAGCGTCCGGGGGGATTTATGGCTACACCTTC. This sequence encodes CASSQASGGIYGYTF.

This chain connects TRBV28 to TRBJ1-2; possibly TRBD1 for D (5 bases). The germline V gene encodes CDR1 MDHEN and CDR2 SYDVKM. The CDR3 is 15 amino acids. V lost 2 bases and J 0 bases, leaving 10 bases between the germline ends. The CDR3 spells CASSLRGRANYGYTF. The DNA for the CDR3 is TGTGCCAGCAGTTTAAGGGGCAGAGCTAACTATGGCTACACCTTC.